What follows is one TCR beta chain and its context. Its cognate antigen is unknown. This sample stems from a study of T cell responses to AZD1222 COVID-19 vaccine. Pooled together were second doses at about 4 or about 12 weeks. Sequencing used immunoSEQ multiplex PCR; TCRdb keeps in-frame clones, though not all of them. The table has more than 120,000 clones, about 90% seen once. The length of the CDR3 is 17 residues. V shed 2 bases and J shed 4 bases, with 20 bases lying between them. Germline loops: CDR1 MDHEN, CDR2 SYDVKM. The study, taken as a whole, reports: The donor group comprised mostly white British people and more females; the analysis possibly underestimated clonal diversity. Just a handful of AZD1222 recipients tested seropositive at baseline.

This chain uses TRBV28 with TRBJ1-2; D gene unclear. This TCR derives from an adult who received the AZD1222 COVID-19 vaccine. Specimen: peripheral blood, collected 28 days after the second AZD1222 dose. This CDR3 is CASSLGVEVRSGYGYTF. The DNA of the CDR3 is TGTGCCAGCAGTTTAGGGGTCGAGGTTCGGAGTGGCTATGGCTACACCTTC.